This TCR beta chain stems from a study of T cell clonality in common variable immunodeficiency. General study points: CVID subjects had higher TCRbeta clonality than healthy controls, most marked in about a third. Reportedly, TCR beta sequences from common variable immunodeficiency showed fewer deletions and N-nucleotide insertions. CVID subjects shared fewer TCRbeta clones than healthy controls did.

TCRdb's copy holds only in-frame clones and misses some; the assay was immunoSEQ multiplex PCR. The data show about 33,000 clones, none appearing only once, with about 6.7% held by the ten largest. This clone was recorded at least ten times. Its cognate antigen is unknown. The sequenced fragment ends 3 residues before the CDR3 boundary, so the rest is inferred from the germline J gene. Patients had low serum IgG, IgA and/or IgM and specific antibody deficiency. Looked up from germline, CDR1 is SGHDN and CDR2 is FVKESK. The CDR3 is made up of 17 amino acids. With 0 bases removed from V and 3 bases from J, the gap between germline ends came to 17 bases.

This clonotype was sampled from a human donor with common variable immunodeficiency. This chain links TRBV14 with TRBJ1-2; maybe TRBD1 (5 bases). The sequenced material came from peripheral blood mononuclear cells. The sequenced CDR3 bases are TGTGCCAGCAGCCAAGATTATGGGGCAGGGATCGACTATGGC. Residues: CASSQDYGAGIDYG. The whole CDR3 protein is CASSQDYGAGIDYGYTF.